These 22 T cell receptor beta chains came from one sample sequenced in a study of blood T cell repertoires in COVID-19. TCRdb's copy holds only in-frame clones and misses some; the assay was immunoSEQ multiplex PCR. The sample lists about 430,000 clones, approximately 88% seen once, with over 0.9% in the top ten. Sequencing was done on a sample of PBMCs or T cells enriched from blood (not recorded which). These receptors originate from a woman in her 30s with acute COVID-19.

The chain combines TRBV25-1 with TRBJ1-3; 7 nucleotides agree with TRBD1. The CDR3 length is 16 residues. Germline assignment: CDR1 MGHDK and CDR2 SYGVNS. V was pared by 5 bases and J by 0 bases, with 7 bases of the junction left unmatched. The CDR3 region is CASSSRGQSSGNTIYF. As DNA, the CDR3 is TGTGCCAGCAGTTCAAGGGGACAGAGCTCTGGAAACACCATATATTTT.

The CDR3 spells CASSEYPSGSYNEQFF. CDR3 sequence (DNA): TGTGCCAGCAGTGAATATCCTAGCGGCTCCTACAATGAGCAGTTCTTC. The chain has TRBV25-1 and TRBJ2-1, with 7 bases matching TRBD2. Germline V gene sequence: CDR1 MGHDK, CDR2 SYGVNS. J gave up 0 bases and V 0 bases, and 2 bases lay outside the gene matches. This CDR3 is built from 16 residues. The entire variable domain, with the rest obtained from reference TRBV25-1 and TRBJ2-1, is as follows: EADIYQTPRYLVIGTGKKITLECSQTMGHDKMYWYQQDPGMELHLIHYSYGVNSTEKGDLSSESTVSRIRTEHFPLTLESARPSHTSQYLCASSEYPSGSYNEQFFGPGTRLTVL.

This clone was observed once. The chain employs TRBV2 and TRBJ1-5; 9 bases fit TRBD1. Germline assignment: CDR1 SNHLY and CDR2 FYNNEI. The CDR3 is made up of 14 amino acids. The ends lost 7 bases at V and 5 bases at J; junction bases unmatched: 6. The CDR3 region is CASNTGGADQPQHF. The CDR3 bases are TGTGCCAGCAATACAGGGGGCGCGGATCAGCCCCAGCATTTT.

The chain has TRBV5-1 and TRBJ2-1, with D perhaps matching TRBD2 (6 bases). CDR3 length: 16 amino acids. Germline CDR1 SGHRS, CDR2 YFSETQ. Trimming cost V 2 bases and J 6 bases, with 18 bases left between them. DNA for the CDR3: TGCGCCAGCAGCTTCCTCGGGGAGGCACCCACCAATGAGCAGTTCTTC. This codes for CASSFLGEAPTNEQFF.

This sequence joins TRBV3-1 (or the pseudogene TRBV3-2) and TRBJ2-7, with D unresolved. Germline V gene lookup returns CDR1 LGHDT and CDR2 YNNKEL (reference sequence). CDR3 length: 14 residues. V was shortened by 2 bases and J by 0 bases, with 8 bases between the two germline ends. The CDR3 coding sequence is TGTGCCAGCAGCCAATGGGCACTCTCCTACGAGCAGTACTTC. Translating it yields CASSQWALSYEQYF.

The chain employs TRBV5-1 and TRBJ2-7; perhaps TRBD1 as D (6 bases). The germline CDR1 and CDR2 sequences are SGHRS and YFSETQ. CDR3 length: 15 residues. Trimming took 4 bases from V and 0 from J, leaving 14 bases between them. The CDR3 DNA follows: TGCGCCAGCAGCGGCCGGGACATCCGCTCCTACGAGCAGTACTTC. Encoded protein: CASSGRDIRSYEQYF.

This clone was seen only a few times. The chain links TRBV28 to TRBJ1-1; 7 bases are shared with TRBD1. The germline V gene encodes CDR1 MDHEN and CDR2 SYDVKM. This CDR3 has 15 amino acids. Unmatched junction bases numbered 9, after V lost 3 bases and J lost 5 bases. The chain's CDR3 is CASSFGDSGVTEAFF. In DNA form, the CDR3 reads TGTGCCAGCAGTTTCGGGGACAGTGGGGTTACTGAAGCTTTCTTT.

V gene TRBV10-1 combines with J gene TRBJ1-5, with D unclear. Trimming shortened V by 5 bases and J by 3 bases, and 8 bases separated the two germline ends. The CDR3 totals 13 residues. The germline V gene encodes CDR1 WNHNN and CDR2 SYGVQD (reference sequence). The CDR3 sequence is CASSPDTNQPQHF. CDR3 bases: TGCGCCAGCAGTCCCGACACCAATCAGCCCCAGCATTTT.

This clone was picked up a small number of times. This sequence joins TRBV21-1 and TRBJ1-6; the DNA was not used to check the table's D call, TRBD1. TRBV21-1 is recorded as a pseudogene. The CDR3 runs to 18 residues. The CDR3 spells CASSKERWTGTFGSPLHF. The CDR3 bases are TGTGCCAGCAGCAAAGAACGGTGGACAGGTACGTTTGGATCACCCCTCCACTTT.

V is TRBV19 and J is TRBJ1-3; D is uncertain. Germline V gene lookup returns CDR1 LNHDA and CDR2 SQIVND (reference sequence). This CDR3 contains 13 residues. Trimming pared 3 bases from V and 5 bases from J, leaving 8 bases between. CDR3 sequence (DNA): TGTGCCAGTAGTATTCTTGGCAGAAACACCATATATTTT. This sequence encodes CASSILGRNTIYF.

V and J are TRBV4-3 and TRBJ1-4, with 9 bases that match TRBD1. The germline gives CDR1 LGHNA, CDR2 YSLEER. There are 15 residues in the CDR3. V dropped 1 base and J dropped 7; count of bases not matched to a gene: 4. The CDR3 coding sequence is TGCGCCAGCAGCCAAGCGGACAGGGGCCGTGAAAAACTGTTTTTT. Translating gives CASSQADRGREKLFF.

This clone was observed a single time. The V gene is TRBV5-5, the J gene TRBJ1-6, with a tentative D call TRBD1 (5 bases). Germline V gives CDR1 SGHKS, CDR2 YYEKEE (reference sequence). Trimming cost V 1 base and J 2 bases, with 10 bases left between them. The CDR3 spans 16 residues. The CDR3 spells CASSLRGNTYNSPLHF. The CDR3 region has the DNA TGTGCCAGCAGCTTGCGGGGGAATACCTATAATTCACCCCTCCACTTT.

This clone appeared many times. The chain carries TRBV5-5 and TRBJ2-7, with D unclear. The CDR3 is 14 amino acids. Trimming stripped 1 base from V and 1 base from J, with 9 bases between. CDR1 is SGHKS and CDR2 is YYEKEE in the germline V gene (reference sequence). The CDR3 nucleotides are TGTGCCAGCAGCTTGACGGTACTGTCCTACGAGCAGTACTTC. This sequence encodes CASSLTVLSYEQYF.

Remarks on this clone: Within the sample, other DNA sequences also encode this same CDR3. The chain joins TRBV20-1 to TRBJ1-2, with D tentatively TRBD1 (6 bases). The germline V gene has CDR1 DFQATT and CDR2 SNEGSKA (reference sequence). V was shortened by 5 bases and J by 2 bases, with 6 bases between the two germline ends. CDR3 size: 11 residues. The CDR3 spells CSAGQNYGYTF. The CDR3 nucleotides are TGCAGTGCTGGACAGAACTATGGCTACACCTTC.

The genes are TRBV27 and TRBJ1-1; D may be TRBD1 (5 bases). The CDR3 is made up of 15 amino acids. From germline, CDR1 is MNHEY and CDR2 SMNVEV (reference sequence). V lost 6 bases to trimming and J lost 1 base, with 15 bases between them. The DNA of the CDR3 is TGTGCCAGCAGCCACCCGACAGTTAGGAACACTGAAGCTTTCTTT. Protein product: CASSHPTVRNTEAFF.

The gene calls are TRBV20-1 and TRBJ2-7, with 7 nucleotides matching TRBD1. The CDR3 spans 11 residues. CDR1 and CDR2 from the germline V gene are DFQATT and SNEGSKA (reference sequence). The V segment lost 8 bases and the J segment 3 bases; nucleotides outside the gene matches: 4. The CDR3 sequence: CSLDRDYEQYF. DNA for the CDR3: TGCAGTCTTGACAGGGACTACGAGCAGTACTTC.

This clone was counted between two and nine times. The chain has TRBV30 and TRBJ1-5; 9 nucleotides agree with TRBD1. V shed 0 bases and J 4 bases; nucleotides not matched to a gene: 4. CDR3 length: 15 residues. Germline lookup yields CDR1 GTSNPN and CDR2 SVGIG (reference sequence). CDR3 DNA sequence: TGTGCCTGGAGTGTACAGGGGGCAGGTAATCAGCCCCAGCATTTT. Amino acid sequence: CAWSVQGAGNQPQHF.

This sequence joins TRBV29-1 and TRBJ2-2, with 7 bases that match TRBD2. The CDR3 runs 11 residues. Germline CDR1 and CDR2: SQVTM and ANQGSEA. The J segment lost 8 bases and the V segment lost 3 bases, leaving 0 bases of the junction unmatched. The DNA for the CDR3 is TGCAGCGTTGAGGGAGGGGGGGAGCTGTTTTTT. Translated, it gives CSVEGGGELFF.

This chain joins TRBV7-9 and TRBJ1-4; TRBD1 is a possible D gene (5 bases). Germline V gene data show CDR1 as SEHNR and CDR2 as FQNEAQ (reference sequence). The CDR3 consists of 15 residues. V lost 0 bases and J lost 3, with 8 bases in between. In nucleotides, the CDR3 is TGTGCCAGCAGCTTAGCCGCAGGGTCTAATGAAAAACTGTTTTTT. It yields the protein CASSLAAGSNEKLFF.

The chain has TRBV5-1 and TRBJ2-1; 12 bases match TRBD2. The CDR3 contains 17 residues. V shed 3 bases and J 7 bases; nucleotides not matched to a gene: 11. Germline loops: CDR1 SGHRS, CDR2 YFSETQ. The CDR3 here is CASSSNPSGGARNEQFF. CDR3 in DNA: TGCGCCAGCAGCTCTAACCCTAGCGGGGGGGCTCGTAATGAGCAGTTCTTC.

This chain links TRBV29-1 with TRBJ1-1, with 10 bases identical to TRBD1. V lost 7 bases, J lost 5 bases, and 13 bases stayed unmatched. Germline CDR1 reads SQVTM; CDR2 reads ANQGSEA. The CDR3 consists of 15 residues. CDR3 nucleotides: TGCAGCGCGTTACAAGGGACAGGGGTTGGGACTGAAGCTTTCTTT. Residues: CSALQGTGVGTEAFF.

The chain is built from TRBV3-1 (or the pseudogene TRBV3-2) and TRBJ1-2; weak D call: TRBD1 (6 bases). The CDR3 loop spans 15 amino acids. Germline V lookup: CDR1 LGHDT, CDR2 YNNKEL (reference sequence). Trimming took 3 bases from V and 2 from J, leaving 13 bases between them. The CDR3 DNA reads TGTGCCAGCAGCCAGGGGGCGTCCCGAAACTATGGCTACACCTTC. Residues: CASSQGASRNYGYTF.